The 8 T cell receptor beta chains in this list originate from one sample, sequenced in a study of technical replicates of blood from a handful of donors. Assay used: immunoSEQ multiplex PCR; TCRdb lists only in-frame clones, some missing. This sample carries 67,000 or so clones, roughly 89% of them seen once, and the ten largest clones take around 0.38%. The specimen sequenced was T cells isolated from PBMCs. These receptors came from a human donor in good health.

The chain couples TRBV18 to TRBJ2-7; 11 bases are a match to TRBD1. V lost 3 bases, J lost 6 bases, and 4 bases stayed unmatched. CDR3 size: 14 residues. Germline V gene sequence: CDR1 KGHSH, CDR2 LQKENI. This CDR3 is CASSPPGTGGEQYF. CDR3 sequence (DNA): TGTGCCAGCTCACCCCCCGGGACAGGGGGCGAGCAGTACTTC.

CDR3 nucleotides: TGTGCCTGGGTAAACGGACAGAAGGGAAACACCATATATTTT. As protein: CAWVNGQKGNTIYF. V usage is TRBV30 and J usage is TRBJ1-3; D might be TRBD1 (6 bases). Germline CDR1 and CDR2: GTSNPN and SVGIG (reference sequence). Trimming took 5 bases from V and 4 from J, leaving 15 bases between them. This CDR3 contains 14 residues.

The chain recombines TRBV7-9 with TRBJ2-3, with D maybe TRBD2 (5 bases). V shed 5 bases and J shed 3 bases, with 18 bases lying between them. The germline V gene has CDR1 SEHNR and CDR2 FQNEAQ (reference sequence). The CDR3 runs to 16 residues. CDR3 amino acids: CASSQATLRRTDTQYF. CDR3 in DNA: TGTGCCAGCAGCCAAGCGACCCTAAGGAGGACAGATACGCAGTATTTT.

The table lists this clone with a few counts. The rearrangement uses TRBV7-8 and TRBJ1-2, with D possibly TRBD1 on 5 matching bases. The CDR3 is made up of 13 amino acids. Trimming took off 5 bases at V and 14 bases at J, with 21 bases between the two ends. Germline values: CDR1 SGHVS, CDR2 FQNEAQ. CDR3 amino acids: CASSPDSPAMVTF. The CDR3 DNA sequence: TGTGCCAGCAGCCCCGACAGTCCCGCAATGGTAACCTTC. Drawing the rest from reference TRBV7-8 and TRBJ1-2, the complete variable domain is GAGVSQSPRYKVAKRGQDVALRCDPISGHVSLFWYQQALGQGPEFLTYFQNEAQLDKSGLPSDRFFAERPEGSVSTLKIQRTQQEDSAVYLCASSPDSPAMVTFGSGTRLTVV.

CDR3 region: CASSEGLSRDHNEQFF. The CDR3 DNA follows: TGCGCCAGCAGCGAGGGACTATCACGAGACCACAATGAGCAGTTCTTC. The rearrangement links TRBV5-1 to TRBJ2-1, with 7 bases aligning to TRBD2. The CDR3 consists of 16 residues. Losses at the gene ends were 4 bases for V and 5 bases for J; bases not matched to a gene: 12. CDR1 is SGHRS and CDR2 is YFSETQ in the germline V gene. The variable domain in full, completed from reference TRBV5-1 and TRBJ2-1, reads KAGVTQTPRYLIKTRGQQVTLSCSPISGHRSVSWYQQTPGQGLQFLFEYFSETQRNKGNFPGRFSGRQFSNSRSEMNVSTLELGDSALYLCASSEGLSRDHNEQFFGPGTRLTVL.

This chain connects TRBV4-1 to TRBJ1-5; 10 bases match TRBD1. The CDR3 runs 14 residues. Germline values: CDR1 MGHRA, CDR2 YSYEKL. V was clipped by 6 bases and J by 5 bases; unmatched bases: 4. CDR3 sequence: CASSYGQGDQPQHF. The DNA of the CDR3 is TGCGCCAGCAGTTACGGACAGGGGGATCAGCCCCAGCATTTT.

The chain has TRBV4-1 and TRBJ2-2; TRBD2 is a possible D gene (5 bases). The CDR3 loop spans 15 amino acids. The germline V gene encodes CDR1 MGHRA and CDR2 YSYEKL. Trimming removed 1 base at V and 7 bases at J, with 13 bases between. The CDR3 loop reads CASSQVGLAGGELFF. The CDR3 nucleotides are TGCGCCAGCAGCCAAGTAGGTCTAGCTGGCGGGGAGCTGTTTTTT.

The gene calls are TRBV9 and TRBJ2-1; D perhaps matches TRBD1 (6 bases). Germline V gives CDR1 SGDLS, CDR2 YYNGEE. The CDR3 extends over 15 amino acids. Trimming removed 0 bases from V and 8 bases from J, with 15 bases in between. This CDR3 is CASSVEWTDGYEQFF. The CDR3 DNA reads as TGTGCCAGCAGCGTAGAATGGACAGACGGCTATGAGCAGTTCTTC.